The source of this TCR beta chain is a study of T cell clonotyping in hematopoietic cell transplantation. This clone was observed once. The target antigen is unknown. Repertoires were generated with immunoSEQ multiplex PCR, while TCRdb's copy carries only in-frame clones and drops some. The table shows around 37,000 clones, with around 85% occurring only once. Between the trimmed V and J ends, which lost 2 bases and 8 bases, there was a span of 12 bases. CDR1 is MGHDK and CDR2 is SYGVNS in the germline V gene. CDR3 length equals 14 residues. General study results and limits: Without cell sorting, CD4 versus CD8 contributions remain unresolved.

Noted time point: recipient sample about 28 days before transplant, after cytoreduction. Blood collection times were about day -28 and days 30, 100, 180 posttransplant. The chain is built from TRBV25-1 and TRBJ1-4, with a weak D call TRBD1 (6 bases). Material: peripheral blood mononuclear cells, obtained before stem cell transplant. The sequence was collected from a man in his fifties or sixties with acute myeloid leukemia. Some clones in this sample may be carry-over from other donors' samples. For the CDR3, the DNA is TGTGCCAGCAGTGAAAGGAGGGGGTGGGAAAAACTGTTTTTT. Translated, it gives CASSERRGWEKLFF.